Listed below are T cell receptor beta chains from one sample, sequenced in a study of shared clonotypes between healthy human individuals. Some clones are missing from TCRdb's copy, which holds only in-frame ones; the method was immunoSEQ multiplex PCR. Of about 990,000 clones listed, about 84% are singletons. The sample comprised memory CD4+ T cells from PBMCs. The origin of the receptors is a man aged 18 to 29 in good health. Some clones in this sample may be carry-over from other donors' samples. The CDR3 runs from the conserved cysteine through the conserved F or W. A D gene is named only where the DNA matches it firmly. Rows give clone size only sometimes, using once, few, many, or a class for an expanded clone.

v_gene,abundance,d_gene,j_gene,CDR3nt,CDR3aa
TRBV28,-,-,TRBJ2-1,TGTGCCAGCAGTTCGGGTTTAGGGGGACGATCCTACAATGAGCAGTTCTTC,CASSSGLGGRSYNEQFF
TRBV4-1,once,-,TRBJ2-7,TGCGCCAGCAGCCAAGAAGCAGTCTCTCTTCACGAGCAGTACTTC,CASSQEAVSLHEQYF
TRBV30,-,TRBD1,TRBJ1-1,TGTGCCTGGAGCAACAGGGGGCTACCCGAAGCTTTCTTT,CAWSNRGLPEAFF
TRBV6-1,-,TRBD2,TRBJ2-2,TGTGCCAGCAGTGGAACGCTAGCGGGGGTCACCGGGGAGCTGTTTTTT,CASSGTLAGVTGELFF
TRBV1,-,-,TRBJ2-1,TGCACCAGCAGCCAAGACCGGCCGGGAGCGGGGAATGAGCAGTTCTTC,CTSSQDRPGAGNEQFF
TRBV29-1,-,-,TRBJ1-5,TGCAGCGTTGTGGAGGGTGGCCACGGCAATCAGCCCCAGCATTTT,CSVVEGGHGNQPQHF
TRBV2,-,TRBD2,TRBJ2-1,TGTGCCAGCAGTTTGACTAGCGGGTTGTCCTACAATGAGCAGTTCTTC,CASSLTSGLSYNEQFF
TRBV25-1,-,-,TRBJ1-2,TGTGCCAGCAGTGAATATCCCGGAATGGGTGGCTACACCTTC,CASSEYPGMGGYTF
TRBV28,once,-,TRBJ1-2,TGTGCCAGCAGAATCACGGGAGCATATGGCTACACCTTC,CASRITGAYGYTF
TRBV30,-,-,TRBJ2-1,TGTGCCTGGAGTCCTGGTGGCTCCTACAATGAGCAGTTCTTC,CAWSPGGSYNEQFF
TRBV21-1,-,-,TRBJ2-7,TGTGCCAGCATCTTGTCGGACAGGACGCTCTCCTACGAGCAGTACTTC,CASILSDRTLSYEQYF
TRBV11-2,once,-,TRBJ2-6,TGTGCCAGCAGCGCCGGGACGTCTTTCTCTGGGGCCAACGTCCTGACTTTC,CASSAGTSFSGANVLTF
TRBV6-1,-,-,TRBJ1-5,TGTGCCAGCACGCCGAACAGGGCTAGCAATCAGCCCCAGCATTTT,CASTPNRASNQPQHF
TRBV6-4,once,-,TRBJ2-6,TGTGCCAGCAGTGACGGGCGGGCGGGGGCCAACGTCCTGACTTTC,CASSDGRAGANVLTF
TRBV30,-,-,TRBJ2-1,TGTGCCATTATTAGGCCCTCGGGCGATGAGCAGTTCTTC,CAIIRPSGDEQFF
TRBV5-1,-,-,TRBJ2-3,TGCGCCAGCAGCTTGGTCTCAGATACGCAGTATTTT,CASSLVSDTQYF
TRBV5-5,-,TRBD1,TRBJ1-1,TGTGCCAGCAGCGGGACAGGGGTACGGACTGAAGCTTTCTTT,CASSGTGVRTEAFF
TRBV6-4,-,-,TRBJ1-2,TGTGCCAGCAGGTGGGACGGTCAGTCAGGTAACTATGGCTACACCTTC,CASRWDGQSGNYGYTF
TRBV7-2,-,-,TRBJ2-5,TGTGCCAGCAGCTCGCCGGGCCCCGGGCAGACCCAGTACTTC,CASSSPGPGQTQYF
TRBV11-3,-,-,TRBJ2-2,TGTGCCAGCAGCTCCAGTCCAATCGCCGGGGAGCTGTTTTTT,CASSSSPIAGELFF
TRBV9,many,-,TRBJ2-3,TGTGCCAGCAGCGTAGGGCTGGCAGATACGCAGTATTTT,CASSVGLADTQYF
TRBV29-1,-,-,TRBJ1-2,TGCAGCGTTGGTACAGGGAATGGCTACACCTTC,CSVGTGNGYTF
TRBV28,-,-,TRBJ2-1,TGTGCCAGCAGAGACCTTAGCTCCTACAATGAGCAGTTCTTC,CASRDLSSYNEQFF
TRBV11-1,once,TRBD2,TRBJ2-1,TGTGCCAGCAGCTTAGGTCCTAGCGGGGTTGACAATGAGCAGTTCTTC,CASSLGPSGVDNEQFF
TRBV10-3,few,-,TRBJ2-5,TGTGCCGCCCGGGGGGCGGGCCAGGAGACCCAGTACTTC,CAARGAGQETQYF
TRBV18,-,-,TRBJ2-3,TGTGCCAGCTCACGAGAGGGACTCCCGGATACGCAGTATTTT,CASSREGLPDTQYF
TRBV5-1,-,TRBD1,TRBJ2-7,TGCGCCAGCAGCAGATCCGGGACAGGGGCCTACGAGCAGTACTTC,CASSRSGTGAYEQYF
TRBV28,few,TRBD2,TRBJ2-1,TGTGCCAGCAGTTTACGGACTAGCGGGAGGTCCTACAATGAGCAGTTCTTC,CASSLRTSGRSYNEQFF
TRBV27,-,-,TRBJ1-2,TGTGCCAGCAGTTTACGTGCCCAACTCCCGACTAACTATGGCTACACCTTC,CASSLRAQLPTNYGYTF
TRBV4-1,-,TRBD2,TRBJ2-1,TGCGCCAGCAGCCGGGTGGGAGGGCCCCTCGATGAGCAGTTCTTC,CASSRVGGPLDEQFF
TRBV6-5,-,-,TRBJ2-7,TGTGCCACACGGAGAGGCAGGGGGGCCTACGAGCAGTACTTC,CATRRGRGAYEQYF
TRBV28,-,TRBD2,TRBJ2-2,TGTGCCAGCAGTTCAACAGCGGGAGGGCTTGTCGGGGAGCTGTTTTTT,CASSSTAGGLVGELFF
TRBV5-1,-,TRBD2,TRBJ2-5,TGCGCCAGCAGCGCCCTAGTAGCGGGCCAACAAGAGACCCAGTACTTC,CASSALVAGQQETQYF
TRBV2,-,TRBD1,TRBJ1-2,TGTGCCAGCAGTCCCATCCGACAGGGGATAGACTATGGCTACACCTTC,CASSPIRQGIDYGYTF
TRBV5-1,-,-,TRBJ2-7,TGCGCCAGCAGCTTTGAACAGGGGAGGGCCTACGAGCAGTACTTC,CASSFEQGRAYEQYF
TRBV7-2,-,-,TRBJ1-2,TGTGCCAGCAGCCTCTATCGGGTTGGGTACACCTTC,CASSLYRVGYTF
TRBV2,few,-,TRBJ2-2,TGTGCCAGCAAGCCCAGCAACTCGAACACCGGGGAGCTGTTTTTT,CASKPSNSNTGELFF
TRBV28,-,TRBD1,TRBJ1-2,TGTGCCAGCATGGACAGGGTGAAGGGCTACACCTTC,CASMDRVKGYTF
TRBV11-2,-,-,TRBJ2-4,TGTGCCAGCAGGGACAGAGGTTCCAAAAACATTCAGTACTTC,CASRDRGSKNIQYF
TRBV28,-,TRBD2,TRBJ2-1,TGTGCCAGCACCTGGGGGGGACTAGGTATCAGTGAGCAGTTCTTC,CASTWGGLGISEQFF
TRBV4-1,-,-,TRBJ1-1,TGCGCCAGCAGCCAATTACCCCCGGGGGAATGGGTATCCACTGAAGCTTTCTTT,CASSQLPPGEWVSTEAFF